This T cell receptor beta chain was profiled in a study of cytomegalovirus exposure and HLA in healthy donors. Study-level findings and limits: Most of the TCR beta V segments (in an earlier analysis) were productive either about 90% or about 30% of the time. The number of N-insertions in an Asian-associated ancestry cluster was reportedly below the approximately 700-donor mean in a later analysis. Some public TCRs appeared in many individuals, while most sequences were rare.

Turning to this clone: Its antigen is currently unknown.

The primer mix had 60 Vbeta and 13 Jbeta primers. Method: immunoSEQ multiplex PCR; TCRdb's copy keeps in-frame clones and lacks some. This table has about 130,000 clones, about 85% appearing once. Germline values: CDR1 LNHDA, CDR2 SQIVND (reference sequence). The CDR3 totals 14 residues. V gave up 5 bases and J gave up 7 bases; unmatched junction bases: 5. The V call is TRBV19, the J call TRBJ1-1; 12 bases map to TRBD1. The TCR comes from a boy under 18 in good health and CMV-seronegative. The sequenced sample consisted of PBMCs. CDR3 sequence: CASSLRDRGREAFF. The DNA for the CDR3 is TGTGCCAGTAGTCTCCGGGACAGGGGGCGTGAAGCTTTCTTT.